The 20 T cell receptor beta chains given below trace back to one sample, sequenced in a study of blood T cell repertoires in COVID-19. The protocol was immunoSEQ multiplex PCR, while the TCRdb copy is restricted to in-frame clones and leaves out a portion. Of some 350,000 clones in the sample, about nine tenths were seen once. Sequenced sample: peripheral blood. The origin of the receptors is a woman between 65 and 79 years old with COVID-19, enrolled during active disease.

V gene TRBV7-6 combines with J gene TRBJ2-3, with 16 bases that match TRBD2. V was clipped by 5 bases and J by 3 bases; unmatched bases: 11. The germline V gene encodes CDR1 SGHVS and CDR2 FNYEAQ. The length of the CDR3 is 19 residues. The CDR3 protein is CASSPGTSGGAGLTDTQYF. DNA for the CDR3: TGTGCCAGCAGCCCCGGGACTAGCGGGGGGGCGGGATTGACAGATACGCAGTATTTT. The full variable domain, with the rest looked up from reference TRBV7-6 and TRBJ2-3, is GAGVSQSPRYKVTKRGQDVALRCDPISGHVSLYWYRQALGQGPEFLTYFNYEAQQDKSGLPNDRFSAERPEGSISTLTIQRTEQRDSAMYRCASSPGTSGGAGLTDTQYFGPGTRLTVL.

The chain carries TRBV25-1 and TRBJ1-2, with no clear D. CDR3 length equals 18 residues. Germline V gives CDR1 MGHDK, CDR2 SYGVNS. V was clipped by 1 base and J by 4 bases, with 22 bases between them. CDR3 nucleotides: TGTGCCAGCAGTGAATCCAAGTGGGGAGACAATTCCCCCTATGGCTACACCTTC. It yields the protein CASSESKWGDNSPYGYTF.

This clone was detected only a few times. This sequence joins TRBV5-4 and TRBJ1-2, with no clear D. Trimming stripped 0 bases from V and 4 bases from J, with 13 bases between. From germline, CDR1 is SGHNT and CDR2 YYREEE (reference sequence). This CDR3 has 15 residues. CDR3 nucleotide sequence: TGTGCCAGCAGCTTGGGAGGGATAGAGGTCTATGGCTACACCTTC. It specifies CASSLGGIEVYGYTF.

The table lists this clone with a few counts. The chain recombines TRBV11-2 with TRBJ2-2; TRBD2 is a possible D gene (5 bases). The V end lost 3 bases, the J end lost 5 bases, and 7 bases lay between the germline ends. The CDR3 sequence is 13 residues long. In germline, CDR1 is SGHAT, CDR2 FQNNGV. DNA for the CDR3: TGTGCCAGCAGCTTTACGGGAACCGGGGAGCTGTTTTTT. Encoded protein: CASSFTGTGELFF.

The rearrangement links TRBV4-1 to TRBJ2-2, with a tentative D call TRBD2 (7 bases). Germline V gene data show CDR1 as MGHRA and CDR2 as YSYEKL. V lost 4 bases, J lost 2 bases, and 14 bases lay in between. CDR3 length: 16 residues. The CDR3 spells CASSPSGGTNTGELFF. CDR3 in DNA: TGCGCCAGCAGCCCATCGGGGGGCACCAACACCGGGGAGCTGTTTTTT.

This chain connects TRBV11-2 to TRBJ2-2, with 7 bases fitting TRBD1. Unmatched junction bases numbered 10, after V lost 7 bases and J lost 5 bases. Germline-derived CDR1 and CDR2 are SGHAT and FQNNGV. This CDR3 region has 15 residues. The CDR3 DNA follows: TGTGCCAGCACCCTATGGACAGGACCTACCGGGGAGCTGTTTTTT. Its translation: CASTLWTGPTGELFF. The whole variable domain, filled in from reference TRBV11-2 and TRBJ2-2, reads EAGVAQSPRYKIIEKRQSVAFWCNPISGHATLYWYQQILGQGPKLLIQFQNNGVVDDSQLPKDRFSAERLKGVDSTLKIQPAKLEDSAVYLCASTLWTGPTGELFFGEGSRLTVL.

The chain is built from TRBV5-1 and TRBJ1-2; 7 bases are shared with TRBD1. V gave up 0 bases and J gave up 4 bases; unmatched junction bases: 6. CDR1 is SGHRS, CDR2 YFSETQ, per germline. The CDR3 spans 15 residues. Here the CDR3 DNA reads TGCGCCAGCAGCTTGGAGGGGGCCGGGGTCTATGGCTACACCTTC. It is translated as CASSLEGAGVYGYTF.

V and J are TRBV7-2 and TRBJ2-3; maybe TRBD2 (6 bases). With 9 bases removed from V and 0 bases from J, the gap between germline ends came to 13 bases. This CDR3 spans 14 amino acids. CDR1 and CDR2 from the germline V gene are SGHTA and FQGNSA. The CDR3 region is CASAPGLSTDTQYF. Here the CDR3 DNA reads TGTGCCAGTGCCCCGGGACTTAGCACAGATACGCAGTATTTT.

The J gene is TRBJ1-2, the V gene TRBV28, with a tentative D call TRBD1 (6 bases). CDR1 and CDR2 from the germline V gene are MDHEN and SYDVKM. The ends were cut back, 8 bases at V and 2 bases at J, with 15 bases in the middle. The CDR3 consists of 14 residues. CDR3 nucleotide sequence: TGTGCCAGCCGATCCAGGGGATCAAACTATGGCTACACCTTC. It translates to CASRSRGSNYGYTF.

J is TRBJ1-2 and V is TRBV3-1 (or the pseudogene TRBV3-2), with TRBD1 matching over 8 bases. Looked up from germline, CDR1 is LGHDT and CDR2 is YNNKEL (reference sequence). Unmatched junction bases numbered 9, after V lost 0 bases and J lost 0 bases. The CDR3 loop spans 18 amino acids. The CDR3 DNA follows: TGTGCCAGCAGCCAAGACGAGACAGGGGTAGGATCTAACTATGGCTACACCTTC. Its translation: CASSQDETGVGSNYGYTF.

The V call is TRBV27, the J call TRBJ2-3; D remains unclear. Germline CDR1 and CDR2: MNHEY and SMNVEV (reference sequence). Trimming cost V 1 base and J 0 bases, with 8 bases left between them. This CDR3 has 15 residues. The CDR3 is CASSLLTPSTDTQYF. The CDR3 DNA reads as TGTGCCAGCAGTTTATTAACTCCTAGCACAGATACGCAGTATTTT.

This clone occurred a few times. The rearrangement links TRBV10-3 to TRBJ1-2; the match to TRBD1 covers 9 bases. Germline loops: CDR1 ENHRY, CDR2 SYGVKD. Losses at the gene ends were 1 base for V and 13 bases for J; bases not matched to a gene: 7. The length of the CDR3 is 13 residues. The chain's CDR3 is CAISELGQGAFTF. The CDR3 coding sequence is TGTGCCATCAGTGAGTTGGGACAGGGTGCCTTCACCTTC.

The gene calls are TRBV9 and TRBJ2-1, with 9 positions matching TRBD1. This CDR3 is 16 amino acids long. Per the germline V gene, CDR1 is SGDLS and CDR2 is YYNGEE. V lost 0 bases, J lost 5 bases, and 6 bases stayed unmatched. The CDR3 region has the DNA TGTGCCAGCAGCGTAGGGGGACAGGGTGAGGACAATGAGCAGTTCTTC. Translating gives CASSVGGQGEDNEQFF.

This sequence joins TRBV27 and TRBJ1-2, with 9 nucleotides matching TRBD1. The CDR3 is 14 residues long. Germline V gives CDR1 MNHEY, CDR2 SMNVEV (reference sequence). The junction had 6 bases not matched to a gene; V was cut back by 3 bases and J by 7 bases. CDR3: CASSFGGQGGGYTF. The CDR3 DNA follows: TGTGCCAGCAGTTTCGGGGGACAGGGCGGTGGCTACACCTTC.

The CDR3 bases are TGTGCCTGGAGTGGGACAGCAGCCTACGAGCAGTACTTC. This translates into CAWSGTAAYEQYF. The rearrangement joins TRBV30 to TRBJ2-7; TRBD1 is a possible D gene (6 bases). V lost 1 base and J lost 2, with 9 bases in between. The germline V gene has CDR1 GTSNPN and CDR2 SVGIG (reference sequence). This CDR3 spans 13 amino acids.

The CDR3 loop reads CAWSAAGRDTEAFF. The CDR3 bases are TGTGCCTGGAGCGCCGCCGGGCGGGACACTGAAGCTTTCTTT. The rearrangement joins TRBV30 to TRBJ1-1; D gene uncertain. With 3 bases removed from V and 3 bases from J, the gap between germline ends came to 14 bases. Germline V gene sequence: CDR1 GTSNPN, CDR2 SVGIG (reference sequence). This CDR3 spans 14 amino acids.

The chain links TRBV7-3 to TRBJ1-2, with unresolved D. Between the trimmed V and J ends, which lost 0 bases and 2 bases, there was a span of 10 bases. Germline CDR1 SGHTA, CDR2 FQGTGA. This CDR3 has 15 residues. This chain's CDR3 is CASSLTGEGNYGYTF. CDR3 nucleotide sequence: TGTGCCAGCAGCTTAACTGGGGAGGGAAACTATGGCTACACCTTC.

This chain joins TRBV30 and TRBJ2-5, with D perhaps matching TRBD2 (5 bases). V shed 5 bases and J shed 0 bases, with 10 bases lying between them. The length of the CDR3 is 13 residues. Germline CDR1 is GTSNPN and CDR2 is SVGIG (reference sequence). The chain's CDR3 is CAWSTGYQETQYF. DNA of the CDR3: TGTGCCTGGTCGACGGGGTACCAAGAGACCCAGTACTTC.

For this clone: This specimen includes other DNA sequences encoding the same CDR3. The chain combines TRBV9 with TRBJ2-1; 8 bases agree with TRBD2. The CDR3 length is 15 residues. CDR1 is SGDLS and CDR2 is YYNGEE in the germline V gene. Germline trimming cut 2 bases from V and 1 base from J; bases unmatched to any gene: 2. The CDR3 nucleotides are TGTGCCAGCAGCGTTAGCGGGGAATCCTACAATGAGCAGTTCTTC. Protein product: CASSVSGESYNEQFF.

The V and J genes are TRBV5-1 and TRBJ2-2, with a weak D call TRBD1 (7 bases). Per the germline V gene, CDR1 is SGHRS and CDR2 is YFSETQ. This CDR3 is built from 16 residues. The V and J ends lost 4 bases and 6 bases respectively, with 19 bases between them. The CDR3 DNA reads TGCGCCAGCAGCCTCTCCAGGGGGGCTATAGCCGGGGAGCTGTTTTTT. This translates into CASSLSRGAIAGELFF. Supplemented by reference TRBV5-1 and TRBJ2-2, the full variable domain reads KAGVTQTPRYLIKTRGQQVTLSCSPISGHRSVSWYQQTPGQGLQFLFEYFSETQRNKGNFPGRFSGRQFSNSRSEMNVSTLELGDSALYLCASSLSRGAIAGELFFGEGSRLTVL.